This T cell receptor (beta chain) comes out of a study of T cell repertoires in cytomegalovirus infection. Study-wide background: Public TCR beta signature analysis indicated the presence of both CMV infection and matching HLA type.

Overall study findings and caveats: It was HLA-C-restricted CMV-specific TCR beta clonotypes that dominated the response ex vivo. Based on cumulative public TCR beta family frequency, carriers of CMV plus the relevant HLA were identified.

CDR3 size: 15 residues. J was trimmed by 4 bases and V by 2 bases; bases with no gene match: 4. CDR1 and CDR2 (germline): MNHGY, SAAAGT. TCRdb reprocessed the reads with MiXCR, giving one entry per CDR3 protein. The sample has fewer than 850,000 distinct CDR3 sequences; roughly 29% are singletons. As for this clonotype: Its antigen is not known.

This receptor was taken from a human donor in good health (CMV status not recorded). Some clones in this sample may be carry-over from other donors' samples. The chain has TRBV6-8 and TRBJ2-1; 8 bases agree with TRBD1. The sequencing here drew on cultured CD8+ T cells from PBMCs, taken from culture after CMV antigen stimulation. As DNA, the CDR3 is TGTGCCAGCAGTTACGACAGGGGCGATTACAATGAGCAGTTCTTC. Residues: CASSYDRGDYNEQFF.